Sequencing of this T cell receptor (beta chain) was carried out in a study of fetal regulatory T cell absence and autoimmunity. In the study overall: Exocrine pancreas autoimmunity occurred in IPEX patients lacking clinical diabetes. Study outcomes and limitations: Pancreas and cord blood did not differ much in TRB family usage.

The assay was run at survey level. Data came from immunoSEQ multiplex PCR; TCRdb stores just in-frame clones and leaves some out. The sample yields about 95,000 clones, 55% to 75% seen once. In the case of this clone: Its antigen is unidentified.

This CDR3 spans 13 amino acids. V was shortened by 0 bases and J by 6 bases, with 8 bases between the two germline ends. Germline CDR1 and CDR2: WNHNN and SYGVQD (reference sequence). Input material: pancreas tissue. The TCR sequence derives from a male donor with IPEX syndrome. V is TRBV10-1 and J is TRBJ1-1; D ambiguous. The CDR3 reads CASSESGTAEAFF. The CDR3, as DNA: TGCGCCAGCAGTGAGTCAGGAACAGCTGAAGCTTTCTTT.